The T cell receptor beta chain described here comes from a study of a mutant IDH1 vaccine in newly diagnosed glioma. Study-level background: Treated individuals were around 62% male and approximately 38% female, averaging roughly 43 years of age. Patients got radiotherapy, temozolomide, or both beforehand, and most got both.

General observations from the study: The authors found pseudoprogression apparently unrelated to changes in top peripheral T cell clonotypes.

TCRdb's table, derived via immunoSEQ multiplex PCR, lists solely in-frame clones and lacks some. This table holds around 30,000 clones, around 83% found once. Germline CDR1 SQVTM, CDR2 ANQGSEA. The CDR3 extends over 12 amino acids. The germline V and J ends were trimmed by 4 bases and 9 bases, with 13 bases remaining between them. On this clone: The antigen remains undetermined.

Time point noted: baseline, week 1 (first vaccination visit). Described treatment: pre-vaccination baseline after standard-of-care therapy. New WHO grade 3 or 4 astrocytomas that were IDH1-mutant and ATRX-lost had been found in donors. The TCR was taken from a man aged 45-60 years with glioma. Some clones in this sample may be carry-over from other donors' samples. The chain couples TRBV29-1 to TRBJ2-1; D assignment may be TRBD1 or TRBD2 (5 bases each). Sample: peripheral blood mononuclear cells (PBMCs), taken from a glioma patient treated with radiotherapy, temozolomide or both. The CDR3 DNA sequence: TGCAGCGTTGTTGAGAGTGGGGGTGAGCAGTTCTTC. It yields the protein CSVVESGGEQFF.